Each of the 24 T cell receptor beta chains below was sequenced from the same sample in a study of regulatory T cells in long-lasting Graves disease. Time point of the sample: newly diagnosed GD, antithyroid drugs for less than 3 months. Researchers made the TCR library from RNA that was extracted from PBMCs. CDR3 regions were amplified by Arm-PCR using iRepertoire HTBI primers to build TCR beta libraries. MiXCR was run by TCRdb on the multiplex PCR reads, yielding one entry per CDR3 protein. The sample holds fewer than 650,000 distinct CDR3 sequences, around 17% seen once. The same sample was also studied in work on T cells in Graves' hyperthyroidism and ophthalmopathy.

The sequences come from peripheral blood mononuclear cells (PBMCs), collected at new diagnosis, from a patient treated with antithyroid drugs. The receptors stem from a woman aged 30 to 39 with Graves disease.

This clonotype was counted at least ten times. The CDR3 region has the DNA TGTGCCAGCAGCTCCAATGGTGGGGTTAGCTCCTACGAGCAGTACTTC. Translation gives CASSSNGGVSSYEQYF. The chain uses TRBV7-2 and TRBJ2-7; no reliable D call. The V and J ends lost 4 bases and 0 bases respectively, with 16 bases between them. CDR3 length: 16 residues. Germline CDR1 reads SGHTA; CDR2 reads FQGNSA.

The chain employs TRBV2 and TRBJ2-1, with D unresolved. Germline V lookup: CDR1 SNHLY, CDR2 FYNNEI. The V gene lost 1 base and the J gene lost 10 bases, with 14 bases spanning the gap. The length of the CDR3 is 14 residues. Written as DNA, the CDR3 is TGTGCCAGCAGTGAAGGGGGTTCTGTGGGGGAGCAGTTCTTC. This sequence encodes CASSEGGSVGEQFF.

This rearrangement joins TRBV7-2 to TRBJ2-1; TRBD1 aligns across 11 bases. The CDR3 is 14 amino acids. Germline V gene data show CDR1 as SGHTA and CDR2 as FQGNSA. V was clipped by 4 bases and J by 10 bases; unmatched bases: 6. The CDR3 is CASSSGQGAREQFF. The CDR3 bases are TGTGCCAGCAGCTCCGGACAGGGGGCAAGAGAGCAGTTCTTC.

This clonotype was seen ten or more times. The chain is built from TRBV28 and TRBJ2-5; 9 nucleotides match TRBD2. Trimming cost V 7 bases and J 0 bases; bases outside gene matches: 12. The CDR3 spans 17 residues. Germline V gene lookup returns CDR1 MDHEN and CDR2 SYDVKM. DNA of the CDR3: TGTGCCAGCACGAGGGTTCGGAGCGGGAGGAACCAAGAGACCCAGTACTTC. This gives the protein CASTRVRSGRNQETQYF.

Ten or more counts support this clonotype. The chain is built from TRBV12-5 and TRBJ2-7; no clear D. Germline V gives CDR1 LGHNT, CDR2 FRNRAP. The germline V and J ends were trimmed by 3 bases and 2 bases, with 20 bases remaining between them. This CDR3 has 17 amino acids. Here the CDR3 DNA reads TGTGCTAGTGGTTTCTCCCTCGGGCCGCATCTAACCTACGAGCAGTACTTC. Translation gives CASGFSLGPHLTYEQYF. The variable domain in full, completed from reference TRBV12-5 and TRBJ2-7, reads DARVTQTPRHKVTEMGQEVTMRCQPILGHNTVFWYRQTMMQGLELLAYFRNRAPLDDSGMPKDRFSAEMPDATLATLKIQPSEPRDSAVYFCASGFSLGPHLTYEQYFGPGTRLTVT.

This clonotype was detected only a few times. V gene TRBV10-3 combines with J gene TRBJ2-1; D not certain. Germline V gives CDR1 ENHRY, CDR2 SYGVKD. This CDR3 spans 16 amino acids. Deletions cut 4 bases from V and 1 base from J, with 14 bases between. The CDR3 is CAISGQTAGSYNEQFF. The CDR3 DNA reads as TGTGCCATCAGTGGTCAGACTGCAGGATCCTACAATGAGCAGTTCTTC.

This clonotype has more than one count but fewer than ten. The CDR3 sequence: CASSHPGQGAVGAFF. The CDR3 nucleotides read TGTGCCAGCAGCCATCCGGGACAGGGGGCCGTTGGGGCTTTCTTT. The chain has TRBV7-9 and TRBJ1-1, with 12 bases that match TRBD1. This CDR3 comprises 15 residues. Germline assignment: CDR1 SEHNR and CDR2 FQNEAQ (reference sequence). V was pared by 5 bases and J by 11 bases, with 12 bases of the junction left unmatched.

Ten or more counts support this clonotype. The chain combines TRBV7-2 with TRBJ1-2; TRBD1 matches 12 bases. J lost 4 bases, V lost 6 bases, and 9 bases had no gene match. The CDR3 contains 16 residues. Germline lookup yields CDR1 SGHTA and CDR2 FQGNSA. Here the CDR3 reads CASRLTRGQGAYGYTF. Written as DNA, the CDR3 is TGTGCCAGCAGACTGACGCGGGGACAGGGGGCCTATGGCTACACCTTC.

The genes are TRBV6-5 and TRBJ2-7; TRBD1 might be the D (5 bases). Germline CDR1 and CDR2: MNHEY and SVGAGI. V lost 4 bases to trimming and J lost 4 bases, with 11 bases between them. CDR3 length: 13 amino acids. This CDR3 is CASSFKGKYEQYF. The CDR3 DNA follows: TGTGCCAGCAGTTTTAAGGGGAAGTACGAGCAGTACTTC.

This clonotype was detected many times. The chain carries TRBV7-9 and TRBJ2-3, with TRBD2 matching 9 bases. The length of the CDR3 is 18 residues. Germline V gene lookup returns CDR1 SEHNR and CDR2 FQNEAQ (reference sequence). V shed 5 bases and J 3 bases; nucleotides not matched to a gene: 15. CDR3 amino acids: CASSTRGIAGEWTDTQYF. The CDR3 coding sequence is TGTGCCAGCAGCACGAGGGGGATAGCGGGAGAGTGGACAGATACGCAGTATTTT.

J is TRBJ2-3 and V is TRBV11-2, with 12 bases lining up with TRBD2. V was pared by 2 bases and J by 0 bases, with 9 bases of the junction left unmatched. The germline CDR1 and CDR2 sequences are SGHAT and FQNNGV. The CDR3 totals 19 residues. The CDR3 is CASSLRLAGDLGSTDTQYF. CDR3 DNA: TGTGCCAGCAGCTTACGACTAGCGGGAGATTTGGGTAGCACAGATACGCAGTATTTT.

This clonotype appeared many times. The chain is built from TRBV6-2 or TRBV6-3 and TRBJ2-1, with no clear D. From germline, CDR1 is MNHEY and CDR2 SVGEGT. V was shortened by 4 bases and J by 4 bases, with 14 bases between the two germline ends. The CDR3 consists of 15 residues. The CDR3, as DNA: TGTGCCAGCAGTTCCCTTCAACCTCTATACAATGAGCAGTTCTTC. It yields the protein CASSSLQPLYNEQFF.

The V and J genes are TRBV29-1 and TRBJ2-3; TRBD1 might be the D (7 bases). Germline CDR1 and CDR2: SQVTM and ANQGSEA. Trimming took off 7 bases at V and 2 bases at J, with 10 bases between the two ends. CDR3 length: 12 residues. CDR3 in DNA: TGCAGCGGCGGGACAGCCACAGATACGCAGTATTTT. As protein: CSGGTATDTQYF.

Regarding this clonotype: A single base is all that separates this from a far larger clone, so a read error is likely. The chain joins TRBV2 to TRBJ2-1, with 10 bases matching TRBD2. The germline V gene encodes CDR1 SNHLY and CDR2 FYNNEI. This CDR3 is 15 amino acids long. The CDR3 is CASSATSGRQETPYF. The CDR3 bases are TGTGCCAGCAGTGCGACTAGCGGGCGACAAGAGACCCCGTACTTC.

This clonotype was detected ten times or more. The CDR3 sequence is CAIRLGQGANEQFF. CDR3 nucleotides: TGTGCCATCAGGTTGGGACAGGGGGCCAATGAGCAGTTCTTC. The genes are TRBV10-3 and TRBJ2-1; 12 bases align to TRBD1. In germline, CDR1 is ENHRY, CDR2 SYGVKD. V was clipped by 6 bases and J by 6 bases; unmatched bases: 3. CDR3 length: 14 amino acids.

This clonotype was seen at least ten times. The chain recombines TRBV6-1 with TRBJ2-5; no reliable D call. V was cut by 4 bases and J by 1 base, with 10 bases left in between. The length of the CDR3 is 14 residues. Germline assignment: CDR1 MNHNS and CDR2 SASEGT. The CDR3, as DNA: TGTGCCAGCAGTGCAGTTACAGTCCAAGAGACCCAGTACTTC. Protein product: CASSAVTVQETQYF.

In this sample, this clonotype turned up a few times. The V and J genes are TRBV6-1 and TRBJ1-1; D uncertain. V gave up 8 bases and J gave up 7 bases, with 17 bases separating them. CDR1 is MNHNS and CDR2 is SASEGT in the germline V gene. The CDR3 length is 13 residues. CDR3 bases: TGTGCCAGCTCCTTAGAACGCGGGCGTGAAGCTTTCTTT. Its protein product is CASSLERGREAFF.

This clonotype has at least ten counts. This chain uses TRBV28 with TRBJ2-5; possible D gene TRBD2, 5 bases. The germline V gene has CDR1 MDHEN and CDR2 SYDVKM. Trimming removed 6 bases at V and 5 bases at J, with 13 bases between. This CDR3 is 13 amino acids long. DNA for the CDR3: TGTGCCAGCAGACTTCCGGGGTGGGAGACCCAGTACTTC. Protein sequence: CASRLPGWETQYF.

The V call is TRBV5-1, the J call TRBJ2-1; 12 bases line up with TRBD2. There are 16 residues in the CDR3. From germline, CDR1 is SGHRS and CDR2 YFSETQ. Trimming cost V 2 bases and J 8 bases; bases outside gene matches: 8. The CDR3 sequence is CASSFRLAGVPDEQFF. The CDR3 DNA sequence: TGCGCCAGCAGCTTCCGACTAGCGGGAGTCCCCGATGAGCAGTTCTTC.

This clonotype came up a few times. The V call is TRBV5-1, the J call TRBJ2-1; TRBD1 or TRBD2 may be the D gene (5 bases each). The ends were cut back, 0 bases at V and 7 bases at J, with 11 bases in the middle. The CDR3 is 14 residues long. Germline CDR1 is SGHRS and CDR2 is YFSETQ. This CDR3 reads CASSLAGTLNEQFF. CDR3 sequence (DNA): TGCGCCAGCAGCTTGGCCGGGACGTTGAATGAGCAGTTCTTC.

The table lists this clonotype with many counts. V usage is TRBV28 and J usage is TRBJ1-5; D call uncertain. The CDR3 is 16 amino acids. V was trimmed by 3 bases and J by 0 bases, leaving 12 bases between them. CDR1 is MDHEN, CDR2 SYDVKM, per germline. CDR3 coding DNA: TGTGCCAGCAGTTTCGGACCGGGGAATAGCAATCAGCCCCAGCATTTT. This gives the protein CASSFGPGNSNQPQHF.

This chain joins TRBV7-9 and TRBJ1-2; D is ambiguous. CDR3 size: 15 residues. V was pared by 5 bases and J by 5 bases, with 18 bases between. Germline V gene sequence: CDR1 SEHNR, CDR2 FQNEAQ (reference sequence). CDR3 sequence: CASSIPSETLYGYTF. CDR3 in DNA: TGTGCCAGCAGCATTCCTAGTGAGACCCTTTATGGCTACACCTTC.

The chain couples TRBV25-1 to TRBJ2-1, with D possibly called TRBD1 or TRBD2 (5 bases each). The germline V gene has CDR1 MGHDK and CDR2 SYGVNS. There are 14 residues in the CDR3. Trimming cost V 7 bases and J 9 bases, with 19 bases left between them. This CDR3 is CASIGDGPFSEQFF. For the CDR3, the DNA is TGTGCCAGCATTGGGGACGGTCCATTTAGTGAGCAGTTCTTC.

This clonotype was detected ten times or more. V is TRBV28 and J is TRBJ2-4; 9 nucleotides align to TRBD1. The junction had 7 bases not matched to a gene; V was cut back by 6 bases and J by 7 bases. This CDR3 region has 14 residues. The V gene's germline CDR1 is MDHEN and CDR2 SYDVKM. The CDR3 sequence is CASSPTDRGNIQYF. The CDR3 bases are TGTGCCAGCAGCCCTACCGACAGGGGGAACATTCAGTACTTC.